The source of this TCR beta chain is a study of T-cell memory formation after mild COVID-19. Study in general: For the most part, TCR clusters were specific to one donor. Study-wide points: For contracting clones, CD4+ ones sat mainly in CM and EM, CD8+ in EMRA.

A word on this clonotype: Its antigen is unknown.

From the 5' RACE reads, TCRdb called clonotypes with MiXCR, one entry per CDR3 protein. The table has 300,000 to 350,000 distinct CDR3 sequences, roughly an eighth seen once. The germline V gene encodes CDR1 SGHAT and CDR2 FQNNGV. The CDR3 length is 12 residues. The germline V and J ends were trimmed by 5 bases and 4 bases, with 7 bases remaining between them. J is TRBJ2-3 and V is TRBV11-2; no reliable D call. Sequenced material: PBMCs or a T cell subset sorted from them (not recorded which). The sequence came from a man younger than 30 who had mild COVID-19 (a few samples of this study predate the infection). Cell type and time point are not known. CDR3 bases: TGTGCCAGCAGCCACATTTCAGATACGCAGTATTTT. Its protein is CASSHISDTQYF.